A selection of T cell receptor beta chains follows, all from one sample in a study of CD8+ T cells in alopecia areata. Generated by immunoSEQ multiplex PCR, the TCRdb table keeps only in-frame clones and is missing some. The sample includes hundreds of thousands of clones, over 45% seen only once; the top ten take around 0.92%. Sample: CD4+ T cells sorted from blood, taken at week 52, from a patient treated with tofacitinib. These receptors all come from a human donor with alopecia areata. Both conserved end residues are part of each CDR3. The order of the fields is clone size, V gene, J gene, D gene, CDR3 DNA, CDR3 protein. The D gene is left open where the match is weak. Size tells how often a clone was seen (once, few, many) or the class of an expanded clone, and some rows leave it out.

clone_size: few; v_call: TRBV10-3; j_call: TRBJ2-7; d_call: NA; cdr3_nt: TGTGCCATCAGTGAGTTCAGGGAACTAATTGGGCCGGAGCAGTACTTC; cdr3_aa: CAISEFRELIGPEQYF
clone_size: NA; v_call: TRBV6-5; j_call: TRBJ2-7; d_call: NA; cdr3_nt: TGTGCCAGCAGTTACGGAGGCGGGACGTACGAGCAGTACTTC; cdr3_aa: CASSYGGGTYEQYF
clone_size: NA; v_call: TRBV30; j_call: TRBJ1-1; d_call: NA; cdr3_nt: TGTGCCTGGAGTGTCGGGGGGGACACTGAAGCTTTCTTT; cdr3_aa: CAWSVGGDTEAFF
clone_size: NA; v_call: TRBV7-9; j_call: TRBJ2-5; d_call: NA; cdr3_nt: TGTGCCAGCAGCCAACGGACCATCCAAGAGACCCAGTACTTC; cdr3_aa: CASSQRTIQETQYF
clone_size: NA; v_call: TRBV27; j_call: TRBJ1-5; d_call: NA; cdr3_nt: TGTGCCAGCAGTTCTCAGGGAGGGAATCAGCCCCAGCATTTT; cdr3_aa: CASSSQGGNQPQHF
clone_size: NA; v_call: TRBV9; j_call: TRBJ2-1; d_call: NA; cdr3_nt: TGTGCCAGCAGCATTAGTGGCTACAATGAGCAGTTCTTC; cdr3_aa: CASSISGYNEQFF
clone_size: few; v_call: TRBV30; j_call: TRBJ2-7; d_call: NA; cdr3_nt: TGTGCCTGGAGTGCTTCCTACGAGCAGTACTTC; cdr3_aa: CAWSASYEQYF
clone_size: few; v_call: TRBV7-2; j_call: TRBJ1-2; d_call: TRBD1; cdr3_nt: TGTGCCAGCAGCGACAGGGGGAACTATGGCTACACCTTC; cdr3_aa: CASSDRGNYGYTF
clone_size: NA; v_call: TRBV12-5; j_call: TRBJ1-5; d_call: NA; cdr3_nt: TGTGCTAGTGGTTATTGGCCGATTGGGACGGACAATCAGCCCCAGCATTTT; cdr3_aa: CASGYWPIGTDNQPQHF
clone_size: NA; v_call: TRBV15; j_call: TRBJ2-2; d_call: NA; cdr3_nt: TGTGCCACCAGCAGAAGAGATAACACCGGGGAGCTGTTTTTT; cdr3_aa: CATSRRDNTGELFF
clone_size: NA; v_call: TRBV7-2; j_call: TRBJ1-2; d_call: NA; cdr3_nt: TGTGCCAGCAGCTTATTGCCGGACAGCTATGGCTACACCTTC; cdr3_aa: CASSLLPDSYGYTF
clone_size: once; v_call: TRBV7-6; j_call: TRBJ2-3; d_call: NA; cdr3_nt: TGTGCCAGCAGCTTAGCGAAAGGGCCAGATACGCAGTATTTT; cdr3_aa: CASSLAKGPDTQYF
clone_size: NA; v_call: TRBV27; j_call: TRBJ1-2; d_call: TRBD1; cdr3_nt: TGTGCCAGCAGCCCGGACAGGGTCGGCGGCTACACCTTC; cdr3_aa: CASSPDRVGGYTF
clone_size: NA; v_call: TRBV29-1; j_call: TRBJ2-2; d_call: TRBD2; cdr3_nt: TGCAGCGCTGTCGGGGGGGCCGGGGAGCTGTTTTTT; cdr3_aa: CSAVGGAGELFF
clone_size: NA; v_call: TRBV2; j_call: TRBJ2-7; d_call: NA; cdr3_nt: TGTGCCAGCAGGATTAGCTACGAGCAGTACTTC; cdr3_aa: CASRISYEQYF
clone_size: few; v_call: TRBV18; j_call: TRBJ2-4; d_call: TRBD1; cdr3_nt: TGTGCCAGCTCACCGGACAGGGGTCAAAACATTCAGTACTTC; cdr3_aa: CASSPDRGQNIQYF
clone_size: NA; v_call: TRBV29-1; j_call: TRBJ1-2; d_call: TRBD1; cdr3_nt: TGCAGCGTATCCGGGACAGGAGTGAACTATGGCTACACCTTC; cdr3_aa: CSVSGTGVNYGYTF
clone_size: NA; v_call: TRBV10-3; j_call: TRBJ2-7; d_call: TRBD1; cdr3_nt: TGTGCCATCACCCCGAGGGACAGTTCCTACGAGCAGTACTTC; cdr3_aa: CAITPRDSSYEQYF
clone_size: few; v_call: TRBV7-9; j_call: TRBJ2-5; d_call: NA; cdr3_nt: TGTGCCAGCAGCGCCAGGGTTGGGGGCTCGTTCGAGACCCAGTACTTC; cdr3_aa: CASSARVGGSFETQYF
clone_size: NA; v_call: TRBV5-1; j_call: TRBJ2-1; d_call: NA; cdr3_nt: TGCGCCAGCGGACGGACCTACAATGAGCAGTTCTTC; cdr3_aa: CASGRTYNEQFF
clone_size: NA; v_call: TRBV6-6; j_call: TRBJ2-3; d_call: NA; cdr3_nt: TGTGCCAGCAGTCCTAGCATAGATACGCAGTATTTT; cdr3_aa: CASSPSIDTQYF
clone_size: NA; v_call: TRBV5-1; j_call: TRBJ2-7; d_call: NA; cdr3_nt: TGCGCCAGCAGCTTGGATTACAGCGAGTCCTACGAGCAGTACTTC; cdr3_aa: CASSLDYSESYEQYF
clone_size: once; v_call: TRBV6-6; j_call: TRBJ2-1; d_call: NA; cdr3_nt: TGTGCCAGCACCCCCCCCGGGAGCTCCTACAATGAGCAGTTCTTC; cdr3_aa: CASTPPGSSYNEQFF
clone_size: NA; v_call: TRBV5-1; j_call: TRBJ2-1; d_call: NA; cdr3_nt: TGCGCCAGCAGCTTGTCCTCTGGACCACTTAGAAACAATGAGCAGTTCTTC; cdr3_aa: CASSLSSGPLRNNEQFF